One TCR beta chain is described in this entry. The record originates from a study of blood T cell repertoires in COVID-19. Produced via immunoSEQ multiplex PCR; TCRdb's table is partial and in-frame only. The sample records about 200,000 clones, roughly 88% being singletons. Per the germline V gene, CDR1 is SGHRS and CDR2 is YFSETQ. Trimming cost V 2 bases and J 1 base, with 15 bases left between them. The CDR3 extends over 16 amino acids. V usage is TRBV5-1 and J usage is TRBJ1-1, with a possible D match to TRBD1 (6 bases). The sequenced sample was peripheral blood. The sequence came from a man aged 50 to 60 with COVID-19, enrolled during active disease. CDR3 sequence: CASSFNKQGTNTEAFF. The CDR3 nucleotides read TGCGCCAGCAGCTTCAACAAACAGGGAACGAACACTGAAGCTTTCTTT.